This T cell receptor beta chain was sequenced for a study of cytomegalovirus exposure and HLA in healthy donors. Germline V gene sequence: CDR1 MNHNS, CDR2 SASEGT. V was cut by 4 bases and J by 10 bases, with 28 bases left in between. The CDR3 sequence is 18 residues long. PCR amplification relied on 60 Vbeta primers (plus 13 Jbeta primers). Measured with immunoSEQ multiplex PCR; TCRdb has only the in-frame clones, and not every one. The table for this sample gives 140,000 to 150,000 clones. The sequence was obtained from a male donor in good health and CMV-seronegative. V and J are TRBV6-1 and TRBJ1-4; tentative D call: TRBD1 (6 bases). The specimen sequenced was PBMCs. For the CDR3, the DNA is TGTGCCAGCAGTGCTAAAGCCTACGGGACACCAGGGCCGGGAAAACTGTTTTTT. This sequence encodes CASSAKAYGTPGPGKLFF.